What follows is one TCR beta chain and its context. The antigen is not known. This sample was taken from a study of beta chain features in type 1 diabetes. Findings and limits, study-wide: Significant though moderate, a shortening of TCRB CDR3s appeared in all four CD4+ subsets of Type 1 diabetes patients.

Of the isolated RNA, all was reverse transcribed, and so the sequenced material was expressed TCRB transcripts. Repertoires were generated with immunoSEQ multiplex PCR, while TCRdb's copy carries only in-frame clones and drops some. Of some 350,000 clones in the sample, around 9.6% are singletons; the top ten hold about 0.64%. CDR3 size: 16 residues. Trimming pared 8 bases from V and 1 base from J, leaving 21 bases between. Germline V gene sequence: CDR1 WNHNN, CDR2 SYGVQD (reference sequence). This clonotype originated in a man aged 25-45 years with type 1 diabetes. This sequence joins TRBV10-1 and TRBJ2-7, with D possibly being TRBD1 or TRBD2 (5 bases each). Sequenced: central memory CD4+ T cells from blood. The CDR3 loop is CASGAGTNPHSYEQYF. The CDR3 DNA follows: TGCGCCAGCGGGGCCGGGACGAACCCGCATTCCTACGAGCAGTACTTC.